Presented here are 3 T cell receptor beta chains from one specimen sequenced in a study of blood T cell repertoires in COVID-19. Generated by immunoSEQ multiplex PCR, the TCRdb table keeps only in-frame clones and is missing some. The sample lists hundreds of thousands of clones; just under 85% were seen once. The sample taken for sequencing was peripheral blood. The receptors were gathered from a woman of 80 years or more with acute or convalescent COVID-19.

The chain has TRBV19 and TRBJ2-1; 8 nucleotides match TRBD1. Germline loops: CDR1 LNHDA, CDR2 SQIVND (reference sequence). This CDR3 region has 17 residues. V gave up 3 bases and J gave up 10 bases; unmatched junction bases: 17. CDR3 sequence (DNA): TGTGCCAGTAGTATTACTGGACAGGGATCATCAGGTGGAGAGCAGTTCTTC. This gives the protein CASSITGQGSSGGEQFF.

The chain employs TRBV2 and TRBJ2-7; TRBD1 agrees at 8 bases. Germline CDR1 SNHLY, CDR2 FYNNEI. The CDR3 sequence is 12 residues long. V lost 5 bases to trimming and J lost 4 bases; unmatched junction nucleotides: 1. As DNA, the CDR3 is TGTGCCAGCAGTCGGACAGGGTACGAGCAGTACTTC. Translation: CASSRTGYEQYF.

This chain uses TRBV5-4 with TRBJ2-3, with 8 bases aligning to TRBD1. The junction had 5 bases not matched to a gene; V was cut back by 4 bases and J by 1 base. The germline V gene has CDR1 SGHNT and CDR2 YYREEE (reference sequence). CDR3 length equals 15 residues. CDR3 coding DNA: TGTGCCAGCAGCGGAGGGACAGGTCGCACAGATACGCAGTATTTT. Its translation: CASSGGTGRTDTQYF.